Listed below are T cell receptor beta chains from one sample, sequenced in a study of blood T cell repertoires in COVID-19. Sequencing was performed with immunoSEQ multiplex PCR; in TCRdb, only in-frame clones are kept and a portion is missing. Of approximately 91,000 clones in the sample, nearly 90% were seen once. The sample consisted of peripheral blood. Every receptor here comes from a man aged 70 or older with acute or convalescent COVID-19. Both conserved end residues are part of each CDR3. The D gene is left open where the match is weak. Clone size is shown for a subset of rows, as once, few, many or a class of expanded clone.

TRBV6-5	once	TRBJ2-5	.	CASIRGSQETQYF	TGTGCCAGCATACGGGGAAGCCAAGAGACCCAGTACTTC
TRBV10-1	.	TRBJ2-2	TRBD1	CASSEHGQGPTGELFF	TGCGCCAGCAGTGAGCATGGACAGGGACCGACCGGGGAGCTGTTTTTT
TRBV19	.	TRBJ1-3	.	CASTRPGQPGNTIYF	TGTGCCAGTACGAGACCTGGGCAGCCGGGAAACACCATATATTTT
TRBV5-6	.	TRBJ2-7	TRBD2	CASSWPLAGGPGEQYF	TGTGCCAGCAGCTGGCCTCTAGCGGGGGGGCCGGGCGAGCAGTACTTC
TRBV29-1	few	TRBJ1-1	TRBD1	CSVEEGTGNTEAFF	TGCAGCGTTGAAGAAGGGACAGGGAACACTGAAGCTTTCTTT
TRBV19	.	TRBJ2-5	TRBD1	CASSMPGEAGGFQETQYF	TGTGCCAGTAGTATGCCCGGCGAGGCAGGGGGCTTTCAAGAGACCCAGTACTTC
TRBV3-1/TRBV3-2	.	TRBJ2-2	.	CASSQVLVGGELFF	TGTGCCAGCAGCCAAGTATTGGTCGGCGGGGAGCTGTTTTTT
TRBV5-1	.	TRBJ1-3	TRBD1	CASSLVGQGDSGNTIYF	TGCGCCAGCAGCTTGGTGGGACAGGGGGACTCTGGAAACACCATATATTTT
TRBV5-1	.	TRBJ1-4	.	CASRFTGTRNEKLFF	TGCGCCAGCAGATTTACCGGGACACGGAATGAAAAACTGTTTTTT
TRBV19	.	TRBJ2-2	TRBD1	CASSRRQGFGELFF	TGTGCCAGTAGCCGAAGACAGGGTTTCGGGGAGCTGTTTTTT
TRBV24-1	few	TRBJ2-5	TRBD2	CATSDQGLEETQYF	TGTGCCACCAGTGACCAGGGACTAGAAGAGACCCAGTACTTC
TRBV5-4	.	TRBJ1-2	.	CASSLVGGANYGYTF	TGTGCCAGCAGCCTGGTTGGGGGGGCTAACTATGGCTACACCTTC
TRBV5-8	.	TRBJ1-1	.	CASSPIGGNTEAFF	TGTGCCAGCAGCCCAATCGGGGGAAACACTGAAGCTTTCTTT
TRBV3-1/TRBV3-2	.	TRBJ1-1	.	CASSQARAGRGAEAFF	TGTGCCAGCAGCCAAGCCAGGGCGGGACGCGGGGCTGAAGCTTTCTTT
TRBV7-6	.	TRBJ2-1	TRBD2	CASSPGLAGSNEQFF	TGTGCCAGCAGCCCAGGACTAGCGGGGTCCAATGAGCAGTTCTTC
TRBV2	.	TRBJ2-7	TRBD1	CASSKDRSSYEQYF	TGTGCCAGCAGTAAGGACAGGAGCTCCTACGAGCAGTACTTC
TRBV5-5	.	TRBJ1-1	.	CASSLFDSPNTEAFF	TGTGCCAGCAGCTTGTTCGACAGCCCGAACACTGAAGCTTTCTTT
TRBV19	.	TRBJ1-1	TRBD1	CASTYLEGARNTEAFF	TGTGCCAGTACTTATCTGGAGGGGGCGCGGAACACTGAAGCTTTCTTT
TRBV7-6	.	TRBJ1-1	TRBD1	CASSPGGPNTEAFF	TGTGCCAGCAGTCCAGGGGGGCCAAACACTGAAGCTTTCTTT
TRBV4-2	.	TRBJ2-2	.	CASRKATTGELFF	TGTGCCAGCAGAAAAGCCACCACCGGGGAGCTGTTTTTT
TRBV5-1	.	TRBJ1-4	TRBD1	CASSAGPGGDEKLFF	TGCGCCAGCAGCGCGGGCCCAGGGGGTGATGAAAAACTGTTTTTT
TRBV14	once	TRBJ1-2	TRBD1	CASSSRNPTGEHYGYTF	TGTGCCAGCAGCTCCAGAAATCCGACAGGGGAGCACTATGGCTACACCTTC
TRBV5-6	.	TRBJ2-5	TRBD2	CASSPIKSGGRFKETQYF	TGTGCCAGCAGCCCAATTAAGTCGGGGGGTCGATTCAAAGAGACCCAGTACTTC
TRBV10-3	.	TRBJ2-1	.	CAISVRGALGSGDEQFF	TGTGCCATCAGTGTTCGGGGGGCGCTGGGGAGTGGGGATGAGCAGTTCTTC
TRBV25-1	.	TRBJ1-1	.	CASSEYGEYTEAFF	TGTGCCAGCAGTGAATATGGGGAGTACACTGAAGCTTTCTTT
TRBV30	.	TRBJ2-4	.	CAWSGGVNIQYF	TGTGCCTGGAGTGGGGGGGTTAACATTCAGTACTTC
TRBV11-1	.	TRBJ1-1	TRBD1	CASSPGQGWTEAFF	TGTGCCAGCAGCCCGGGACAGGGATGGACTGAAGCTTTCTTT
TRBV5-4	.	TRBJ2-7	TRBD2	CASSGGLAGVYEQYF	TGTGCCAGCAGCGGGGGACTAGCGGGGGTGTACGAGCAGTACTTC
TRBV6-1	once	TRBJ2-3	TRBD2	CASSEIAGGRTDTQYF	TGTGCCAGCAGTGAGATAGCGGGGGGCCGCACAGATACGCAGTATTTT
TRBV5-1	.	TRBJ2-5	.	CASSLEGGPAGTQYF	TGCGCCAGCAGCTTGGAAGGTGGGCCTGCGGGGACCCAGTACTTC
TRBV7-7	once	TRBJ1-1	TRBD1	CASSKDRDTEAFF	TGTGCCAGCAGCAAAGACAGGGACACTGAAGCTTTCTTT
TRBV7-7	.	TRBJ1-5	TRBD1	CASSISTGRNQPQHF	TGTGCTAGCAGCATTTCGACAGGGAGGAATCAGCCCCAGCATTTT